This entry lists 26 T cell receptor beta chains sequenced from one sample in a study of blood T cell repertoires in COVID-19. This table comes from immunoSEQ multiplex PCR, and its TCRdb copy is limited to in-frame clones, with some not included. This sample has about 100,000 clones, with approximately 92% found just once. The material sequenced was peripheral blood. The source of these receptors is a man between 65 and 85 years old with acute or convalescent COVID-19.

The V gene is TRBV10-2, the J gene TRBJ2-7, with TRBD2 matching over 8 bases. CDR1 WSHSY and CDR2 SAAADI come from the germline V gene. The junction had 4 bases not matched to a gene; V was cut back by 0 bases and J by 9 bases. The CDR3 has 13 amino acids. The CDR3 bases are TGCGCCAGCAGTGAGTCTTCCCGGGGGGGGCAGTACTTC. As protein: CASSESSRGGQYF.

J is TRBJ2-5 and V is TRBV7-6; D uncertain. CDR1 SGHVS and CDR2 FNYEAQ come from the germline V gene. The CDR3 is made up of 13 amino acids. The ends were cut back, 0 bases at V and 2 bases at J, with 4 bases in the middle. The CDR3 coding sequence is TGTGCCAGCAGCTTAGCTCCTCAAGAGACCCAGTACTTC. It is translated as CASSLAPQETQYF.

The J gene is TRBJ1-2, the V gene TRBV6-6; possibly TRBD1 for D (6 bases). The CDR3 spans 14 residues. V was pared by 4 bases and J by 4 bases, with 13 bases between. Per germline, CDR1 MNHNY and CDR2 SVGAGI (reference sequence). In DNA, the CDR3 is TGTGCCAGCAGTTCGGGGGGCAGACCCTATGGCTACACCTTC. Encoded protein: CASSSGGRPYGYTF.

V usage is TRBV7-8 and J usage is TRBJ1-3; 7 nucleotides agree with TRBD1. Losses at the gene ends were 5 bases for V and 2 bases for J; bases not matched to a gene: 3. The germline V gene encodes CDR1 SGHVS and CDR2 FQNEAQ. This CDR3 is 14 amino acids long. CDR3 protein: CASSPGTAGNTIYF. For the CDR3, the DNA is TGTGCCAGCAGCCCCGGGACAGCTGGAAACACCATATATTTT.

The chain is built from TRBV27 and TRBJ1-4; 7 bases are a match to TRBD1. The junction had 6 bases not matched to a gene; V was cut back by 3 bases and J by 8 bases. From germline, CDR1 is MNHEY and CDR2 SMNVEV (reference sequence). This CDR3 has 14 residues. Here the CDR3 DNA reads TGTGCCAGCAGTTTGGCAGGGGGTGTGGAAAAACTGTTTTTT. This encodes CASSLAGGVEKLFF.

V usage is TRBV19 and J usage is TRBJ1-3, with D possibly matching TRBD1 (5 bases). The V end was cut by 7 bases, the J end by 0 bases, with 16 bases between. This CDR3 is 16 amino acids long. CDR1 is LNHDA and CDR2 is SQIVND in the germline V gene (reference sequence). CDR3 sequence: CASITPGRASGNTIYF. In DNA form, the CDR3 reads TGTGCCAGTATTACCCCCGGCAGGGCCTCTGGAAACACCATATATTTT.

The rearrangement uses TRBV9 and TRBJ2-3, with 8 bases identical to TRBD2. The germline V gene has CDR1 SGDLS and CDR2 YYNGEE. Losses at the gene ends were 2 bases for V and 5 bases for J; bases not matched to a gene: 7. The CDR3 is made up of 15 amino acids. CDR3 sequence (DNA): TGTGCCAGCAGCGTCTTAGCGGGAATTGGAGATACGCAGTATTTT. It codes for CASSVLAGIGDTQYF.

Regarding this clone: In the same sample, other DNA sequences code for this CDR3. This rearrangement joins TRBV4-2 to TRBJ1-1; D is unresolved. The CDR3 has 13 residues. The V end lost 1 base, the J end lost 5 bases, and 8 bases lay between the germline ends. From germline, CDR1 is LGHNA and CDR2 YNFKEQ. CDR3 nucleotide sequence: TGTGCCAGCAGCCAAGTTCGGGGAACTGAAGCTTTCTTT. The encoded protein is CASSQVRGTEAFF.

The genes are TRBV20-1 and TRBJ1-1; 11 bases agree with TRBD1. V lost 5 bases, J lost 11 bases, and 4 bases stayed unmatched. CDR1 and CDR2 from the germline V gene are DFQATT and SNEGSKA (reference sequence). The CDR3 covers 11 residues. Here the CDR3 reads CSARDRGEAFF. For the CDR3, the DNA is TGCAGTGCTCGGGACAGGGGGGAGGCTTTCTTT.

This clone was observed a handful of times. The chain combines TRBV4-1 with TRBJ2-1; 14 bases align to TRBD2. CDR3 size: 19 residues. V shed 3 bases and J 0 bases; nucleotides not matched to a gene: 7. Germline CDR1 is MGHRA and CDR2 is YSYEKL. CDR3 DNA sequence: TGCGCCAGCAGCCACCCGGGACTAGCGGGAGTAGGCTCCTACAATGAGCAGTTCTTC. This codes for CASSHPGLAGVGSYNEQFF.

The chain employs TRBV28 and TRBJ1-5; D is unresolved. Germline CDR1 MDHEN, CDR2 SYDVKM. Trimming removed 6 bases from V and 0 bases from J, with 15 bases in between. The CDR3 is 16 residues long. The CDR3 region has the DNA TGTGCCAGCAGCCAATCACAGAGAAATAGCAATCAGCCCCAGCATTTT. Translating it yields CASSQSQRNSNQPQHF.

The chain employs TRBV5-5 and TRBJ1-1; possible D gene TRBD1, 6 bases. Germline V gives CDR1 SGHKS, CDR2 YYEKEE (reference sequence). The CDR3 totals 12 residues. Trimming left V 5 bases short and J 4 bases short, with 9 bases between. Written as DNA, the CDR3 is TGTGCCAGCAGTTTACAGGGCACTGAAGCTTTCTTT. Translation gives CASSLQGTEAFF. Full variable domain (missing parts from reference TRBV5-5 and TRBJ1-1): DAGVTQSPTHLIKTRGQQVTLRCSPISGHKSVSWYQQVLGQGPQFIFQYYEKEERGRGNFPDRFSARQFPNYSSELNVNALLLGDSALYLCASSLQGTEAFFGQGTRLTVV.

The chain employs TRBV29-1 and TRBJ2-7, with 9 bases fitting TRBD1. This CDR3 is 17 amino acids long. Trimming cost V 4 bases and J 3 bases; bases outside gene matches: 16. Germline CDR1 is SQVTM and CDR2 is ANQGSEA. CDR3 DNA: TGCAGCGTTGTGGGACAGGGCAGTTCGGGAGGACACTACGAGCAGTACTTC. Protein product: CSVVGQGSSGGHYEQYF.

V gene TRBV21-1 combines with J gene TRBJ2-5; the table's D call of TRBD1 was not tested on the DNA. TRBV21-1 is reported as a pseudogene. This CDR3 contains 16 residues. In DNA form, the CDR3 reads TGTGCCAGCCATGCCTACAGGACAGGGGGAGGAGAGACCCAGTACTTC. This translates into CASHAYRTGGGETQYF.

The genes are TRBV25-1 and TRBJ1-2, with D uncertain. The CDR3 length is 12 residues. Trimming shortened V by 6 bases and J by 5 bases, and 10 bases separated the two germline ends. Per germline, CDR1 MGHDK and CDR2 SYGVNS. The CDR3 sequence is CASSRQDYGYTF. The CDR3 coding sequence is TGTGCCAGCAGCCGCCAGGATTATGGCTACACCTTC.

The chain joins TRBV11-3 to TRBJ2-7; D not certain. The germline gives CDR1 SGHNT, CDR2 YENEEA. The CDR3 runs 13 residues. V lost 3 bases and J 4 bases, leaving 10 bases between the germline ends. In nucleotides, the CDR3 is TGTGCCAGCAGCTTCCCTCCAGTTTACGAGCAGTACTTC. It codes for CASSFPPVYEQYF.

The chain is built from TRBV15 and TRBJ2-7; 9 bases line up with TRBD2. The CDR3 is 13 residues long. Trimming removed 1 base from V and 7 bases from J; junction bases left unmatched: 2. In germline, CDR1 is LNHNV, CDR2 YYDKDF (reference sequence). The CDR3 DNA sequence: TGTGCCACCAGCAGAGTAAGCGGGGGGGAGCAGTACTTC. This sequence encodes CATSRVSGGEQYF.

This clone was seen more than once but under ten times. The rearrangement uses TRBV6-6 and TRBJ1-1, with D hard to call. Looked up from germline, CDR1 is MNHNY and CDR2 is SVGAGI (reference sequence). This CDR3 comprises 13 residues. Deletions cut 2 bases from V and 5 bases from J, with 9 bases between. The CDR3 nucleotides are TGTGCCAGCAGTTACAGCGGGGTGACTGAAGCTTTCTTT. It specifies CASSYSGVTEAFF.

The V and J genes are TRBV2 and TRBJ1-6; the D gene is possibly TRBD1 (5 bases). Germline-derived CDR1 and CDR2 are SNHLY and FYNNEI. V lost 7 bases, J lost 7 bases, and 14 bases lay in between. The CDR3 totals 14 residues. CDR3 loop: CASTRTGENSPLHF. The CDR3 bases are TGTGCCAGCACCCGGACGGGGGAGAATTCACCCCTCCACTTT.

The rearrangement links TRBV7-6 to TRBJ2-1; 7 nucleotides agree with TRBD2. Germline V CDR1 and CDR2: SGHVS, FNYEAQ. The junction had 12 bases not matched to a gene; V was cut back by 1 base and J by 6 bases. CDR3 length equals 17 residues. CDR3 coding DNA: TGTGCCAGCAGCTTAGAGGCCCGGGACTACCCCGTCAATGAGCAGTTCTTC. Protein product: CASSLEARDYPVNEQFF. Drawing the rest from reference TRBV7-6 and TRBJ2-1, the complete variable domain is GAGVSQSPRYKVTKRGQDVALRCDPISGHVSLYWYRQALGQGPEFLTYFNYEAQQDKSGLPNDRFSAERPEGSISTLTIQRTEQRDSAMYRCASSLEARDYPVNEQFFGPGTRLTVL.

This clone was picked up a small number of times. The chain employs TRBV5-1 and TRBJ2-7; the match to TRBD1 covers 11 bases. The V gene's germline CDR1 is SGHRS and CDR2 YFSETQ. This CDR3 is built from 15 residues. The V segment lost 0 bases and the J segment 5 bases; nucleotides outside the gene matches: 4. The CDR3 loop is CASSLAGTGGDEQYF. The CDR3, as DNA: TGCGCCAGCAGCTTGGCGGGGACAGGGGGAGACGAGCAGTACTTC.

In its sample, this clone was seen a few times. The chain joins TRBV11-2 to TRBJ2-2, with TRBD1 matching over 9 bases. CDR3 size: 14 residues. Trimming removed 5 bases from V and 9 bases from J; junction bases left unmatched: 7. Per the germline V gene, CDR1 is SGHAT and CDR2 is FQNNGV. CDR3 bases: TGTGCCAGCAGCCCGGGACAGGGTATCCGGGAGCTGTTTTTT. Encoded protein: CASSPGQGIRELFF.

The V and J genes are TRBV5-6 and TRBJ2-3; a weak D match, TRBD2 (5 bases). The ends were cut back, 4 bases at V and 1 base at J, with 19 bases in the middle. CDR1 is SGHDT and CDR2 is YYEEEE in the germline V gene. This CDR3 has 17 amino acids. DNA for the CDR3: TGTGCCAGCAGCCTCCCGCGGCGGGCGGTACGCACAGATACGCAGTATTTT. It translates to CASSLPRRAVRTDTQYF.

V usage is TRBV19 and J usage is TRBJ1-3; D might be TRBD1 (6 bases). The CDR3 is 14 residues long. Trimming took 6 bases from V and 8 from J, leaving 17 bases between them. The germline V gene has CDR1 LNHDA and CDR2 SQIVND (reference sequence). The DNA of the CDR3 is TGTGCCAGTAGGCGCCAGGGGAGTGTAGACACCATATATTTT. Residues: CASRRQGSVDTIYF.

The chain has TRBV10-1 and TRBJ2-7, with 8 bases that match TRBD1. The junction had 12 bases not matched to a gene; V was cut back by 2 bases and J by 3 bases. CDR1 WNHNN and CDR2 SYGVQD come from the germline V gene (reference sequence). The CDR3 spans 17 residues. CDR3 protein: CASSEPLGTGRGYEQYF. The DNA of the CDR3 is TGCGCCAGCAGTGAGCCCCTCGGGACAGGACGGGGCTACGAGCAGTACTTC.

The V gene is TRBV10-3, the J gene TRBJ2-3, with TRBD2 identical over 7 bases. Germline lookup yields CDR1 ENHRY and CDR2 SYGVKD. Unmatched junction bases numbered 0, after V lost 2 bases and J lost 1 base. This CDR3 is 14 amino acids long. The DNA of the CDR3 is TGTGCCATCAGTGAGACTAGCGGCACAGATACGCAGTATTTT. Translating gives CAISETSGTDTQYF.